This TCR beta chain was captured by sequencing in a study of blood T cells in healthy people across ages (dated by TCRdb to between 2014 and 2016). In terms of the full investigation: Template switching captured roughly one uniquely barcoded TCR beta cDNA molecule per two T cells in model experiments. To track age-related changes in TCR beta repertoire diversity, the study relied on deep sequencing normalized with unique cDNA molecular identifiers. The donors were split into four age groups: young (average 16 years), middle-aged (more than 35), aged (over 55) and long-lived (roughly 77). Donors of different ages were randomly distributed across sequencing lanes to avoid experimental bias. Using the same blood draw, the study looked at two additional independent replicas of 1 million unique cDNA reads for two donors, one aged 18 to 30 and the other aged 80 or older. Broader findings and caveats from the paper: Compared with the aged group, the long-lived group had more naive CD4+ T cells, fewer expanded clones and increased TCR diversity, a pattern suggesting age selection. As age increased, observed TCR beta diversity per million T cells dropped in a roughly linear way, and a significant reduction was already evident by age approximately 40. There was a strong correlation between observed TCR beta diversity and the percentage of naive T cells measured by flow cytometry. Donor CMV infection status was unknown, potentially confounding age-related changes in expanded clonotypes. Conclusive comparison of naive and antigen-experienced compartments was prevented by the profiling of bulk unsorted PBMCs. Estimates of total diversity based on one million sequenced T cells were considered lower bounds and underestimates.

In its sample, this clonotype was seen many times. What this receptor recognizes is not known. No qualities accompany the bases; no much larger clone lies one base away. The CDR3 starts with the cysteine, ends with the phenylalanine, and has 14 residues. Of all the DNA, just the CDR3 is kept, 42 bases in frame from base 1. For CDR1 and CDR2, the germline V gene lists SGHVS and FQNEAQ. Here V drops 5 bases and J drops 5 bases, and the junction holds 5 bases not matched to any gene. Preparation of the library involved 5' RACE. The instrument given in TCRdb is Illumina HiSeq 2500. The second PCR ran for roughly 6 to 11 cycles and used a J-beta primer mix along with a sample-barcoded 5' primer. A template-switch 5' adaptor carrying 12 random nucleotides introduced a unique molecular identifier onto each TCR beta cDNA molecule. Each sample yielded at least 2.5 million CDR3-containing paired-end reads. All of the RNA was converted into first-strand cDNA using the Mint cDNA synthesis kit, with a TRBC-specific oligonucleotide serving as the primer. Following uracil-DNA glycosylase treatment, all cDNA underwent a first 18-cycle PCR with the universal primers M1SS and BC2_uni_R. In the original analysis: For normalization, 1 million high-quality reads were randomly selected from each sample, with every read carrying a distinct molecular identifier. Instead of being binned into consensus sequences, reads with shared molecular identifiers were discarded. CDR3 identification, clonotype clustering and error correction used MiTCR with a Q25 quality threshold and the strictest error-elimination algorithm. A nonparametric unseen species model using Euler transformation provided a lower-bound estimate of total TCR beta diversity. TCRdb itself trimmed the public reads at Q25 with fastp, ran MiXCR and retained productive beta chains. Rows with a matching CDR3 protein are joined into one entry that keeps the most common DNA and genes. The V and J calls, along with clone size, are taken from TCRdb and not from the paper's own processing. This sample is represented by 600,000 to 1,000,000 distinct CDR3 sequences; about 62% of them were singletons. The top ten constitute about 20% of the sample.

Donors were around 37 systemically healthy Caucasian individuals from Russia aged about 6 to 100 years. About 9.1 milliliters of peripheral blood were collected from each donor into EDTA-treated Vacutainer tubes. PBMCs were isolated by Ficoll-Paque density-gradient centrifugation, with at least 7 million obtained per sample. Total RNA, at least 6 micrograms per sample, was extracted from PBMCs with Trizol reagent. For every donor, an aliquot of PBMCs went through flow cytometry to measure the percentages of naive CD45RAhigh/CD27high T cells. The sequencing sample was made of blood. Recombination linked TRBV7-8 to TRBJ2-5; a stretch of 10 junction bases matches TRBD1. The source is a man aged 25 to 40 in good health. The base sequence is TGTGCCAGCAGCGGGACAGGGGTTATGGAGACCCAGTACTTC. This is translated as CASSGTGVMETQYF.